This TCR beta chain came from a study of T cells after yellow fever vaccination. Study-level findings and limits: Overlap between CD4 and CD8 compartments was detected for a small share of clonotypes.

The V and J ends lost 4 bases and 4 bases respectively, with 19 bases between them. Germline V CDR1 and CDR2: LGHNA, YSLEER. The CDR3 extends over 16 amino acids. A word on this clonotype: A much larger clone lies one base from this, so it may be a read error.

TCRdb re-called the 5' RACE reads through MiXCR, storing one row per CDR3 protein. The sample holds roughly 30,000 distinct CDR3 sequences; 8% to 11% are singletons and the top ten take 12%. The rearrangement joins TRBV4-3 to TRBJ1-1; a weak D match, TRBD1 (6 bases). This receptor was identified in a man between 18 and 35 years old who received the YFV17D yellow fever vaccine. Specimen: PBMCs, either bulk or a sorted T-cell subset (CD4+, CD8+, memory, or dextramer-sorted; not recorded which), collected more than 14 days after the first yellow fever vaccination. The CDR3 bases are TGCGCCAGCAGCCCCTGGACAGCCAATTCAGGCACTGAAGCTTTCTTT. This codes for CASSPWTANSGTEAFF.